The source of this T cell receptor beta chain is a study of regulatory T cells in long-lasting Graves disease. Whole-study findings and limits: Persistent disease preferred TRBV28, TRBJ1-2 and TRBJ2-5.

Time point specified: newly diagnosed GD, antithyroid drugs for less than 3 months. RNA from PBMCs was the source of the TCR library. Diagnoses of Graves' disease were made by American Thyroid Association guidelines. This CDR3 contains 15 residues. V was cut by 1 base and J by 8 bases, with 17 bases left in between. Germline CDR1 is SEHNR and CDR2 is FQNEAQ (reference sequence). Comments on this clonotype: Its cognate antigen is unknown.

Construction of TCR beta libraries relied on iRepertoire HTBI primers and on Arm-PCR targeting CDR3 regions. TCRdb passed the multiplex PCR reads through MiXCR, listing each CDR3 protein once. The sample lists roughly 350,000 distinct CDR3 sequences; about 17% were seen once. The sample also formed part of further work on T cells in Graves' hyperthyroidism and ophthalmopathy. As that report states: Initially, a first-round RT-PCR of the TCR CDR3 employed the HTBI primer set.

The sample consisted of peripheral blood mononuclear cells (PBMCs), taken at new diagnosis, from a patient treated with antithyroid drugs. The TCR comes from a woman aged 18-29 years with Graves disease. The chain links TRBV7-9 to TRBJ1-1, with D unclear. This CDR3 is CASSLEGSASTEAFF. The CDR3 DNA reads TGTGCCAGCAGCTTAGAGGGCTCCGCGAGTACCGAAGCTTTCTTT.